This TCR beta chain was profiled in a study of blood T cells in healthy people across ages. Study findings and constraints: Long-lived donors carried more naive CD4+ cells and greater diversity than aged donors.

Donors were systemically healthy Caucasian individuals from Russia aged about 6 to 90 years. It was with a sample-barcoded 5' primer and a J-beta primer mix that a second PCR of about 6 to 12 cycles was run. A template-switch adaptor that had 12 random nucleotides put a tag on each cDNA molecule. TCRdb independently ran MiXCR on the 5' RACE reads; one entry per CDR3 protein. The sample contains just over 800,000 distinct CDR3 sequences, approximately 59% of which appear only once. The CDR3 has 13 amino acids. V lost 5 bases, J lost 3 bases, and 10 bases lay in between. Germline loops: CDR1 PRHDT, CDR2 FYEKMQ (reference sequence). As to this clonotype: Antigen unknown.

The TCR comes from a man under 40 in good health. The rearrangement links TRBV13 to TRBJ1-1; no definite D call. The sequenced sample was blood. This CDR3 is CASSIYRDTEAFF. The CDR3 DNA is TGTGCCAGCAGCATTTACAGAGACACTGAAGCTTTCTTT.